Below, one T cell receptor (beta chain) is given with its context. The record originates from a study of T cell responses to AZD1222 COVID-19 vaccine. The germline gives CDR1 DFQATT, CDR2 SNEGSKA (reference sequence). The V segment lost 4 bases and the J segment 7 bases; nucleotides outside the gene matches: 3. This CDR3 region has 11 residues. Only in-frame clones appear in the TCRdb table, and some are missing; sequencing was by immunoSEQ multiplex PCR. The data hold roughly 120,000 clones, with 80% to 95% observed a single time. The clonotype was recovered from an adult who received the AZD1222 COVID-19 vaccine. The V call is TRBV20-1, the J call TRBJ1-2; 7 bases are shared with TRBD1. The sample in question was peripheral blood, obtained 28 days after the second AZD1222 dose. DNA of the CDR3: TGCAGTGCTAAGGGGGCTGGTGGCTACACCTTC. It specifies CSAKGAGGYTF.